These T cell receptor beta chains were read from a single sample in a study of CD8+CD57+ T cells in acquired aplastic anemia. TCRdb passed the reads through MiXCR, listing each CDR3 protein once. The sample carries about 160,000 distinct CDR3 sequences, about 70% recorded once. The sample was sorted CD4+, CD8+, or CD8+CD57+ T cells (not recorded which) from PBMCs. These receptors were obtained from a human donor with aplastic anemia. CDR3s include the opening cysteine and the closing phenylalanine or tryptophan. The D gene is left open where the match is weak. Clone size is given for some rows only: seen once, a few or many times, or a class if the clone is expanded.

d_gene: NA
abundance: NA
j_gene: TRBJ1-3
v_gene: TRBV19
CDR3aa: CASRDTRSGNTIYF
CDR3nt: TGTGCCAGCAGGGACACTCGCTCTGGAAACACCATATATTTT

d_gene: TRBD1
abundance: NA
j_gene: TRBJ1-3
v_gene: TRBV2
CDR3aa: CASKLQGPGDTIYF
CDR3nt: TGTGCCAGCAAACTACAGGGGCCTGGAGACACCATATATTTT

d_gene: NA
abundance: once
j_gene: TRBJ1-5
v_gene: TRBV20-1
CDR3aa: CSASEGYQPQHF
CDR3nt: TGCAGTGCTAGTGAAGGATATCAGCCCCAGCATTTT

d_gene: TRBD1
abundance: NA
j_gene: TRBJ2-2
v_gene: TRBV9
CDR3aa: CASSVGDRDWTGELFF
CDR3nt: TGTGCCAGCAGCGTAGGGGACAGGGATTGGACCGGGGAGCTGTTTTTT

d_gene: TRBD1
abundance: NA
j_gene: TRBJ2-7
v_gene: TRBV7-8
CDR3aa: CASSLEAGGMNEQYF
CDR3nt: TGTGCCAGCAGCTTAGAAGCAGGGGGCATGAACGAGCAGTACTTC

d_gene: TRBD1
abundance: NA
j_gene: TRBJ2-4
v_gene: TRBV5-6
CDR3aa: CASRLWTGKNIRYF
CDR3nt: TGTGCCAGCCGACTTTGGACAGGAAAAAACATTCGGTACTTC

d_gene: NA
abundance: few
j_gene: TRBJ1-5
v_gene: TRBV19
CDR3aa: CASSIMSANQPQHF
CDR3nt: TGTGCCAGTAGTATAATGTCCGCAAATCAGCCCCAGCATTTT

d_gene: TRBD1
abundance: once
j_gene: TRBJ2-5
v_gene: TRBV2
CDR3aa: CASRGGTGKEETQYF
CDR3nt: TGTGCCAGCAGAGGGGGGACAGGGAAAGAAGAGACCCAGTACTTC

d_gene: NA
abundance: NA
j_gene: TRBJ2-7
v_gene: TRBV7-9
CDR3aa: CASSPLEGGGADYEQYF
CDR3nt: TGCGCCAGCAGCCCCCTAGAGGGAGGGGGAGCGGACTACGAGCAGTACTTC

d_gene: TRBD1
abundance: NA
j_gene: TRBJ2-1
v_gene: TRBV12-3/TRBV12-4
CDR3aa: CASNRGNSYNEQFF
CDR3nt: TGTGCCAGCAACAGGGGGAACTCCTACAATGAGCAGTTCTTC

d_gene: NA
abundance: NA
j_gene: TRBJ2-6
v_gene: TRBV7-6
CDR3aa: CASSPGDGSNVLTF
CDR3nt: TGTGCCAGCAGCCCCGGGGACGGATCCAACGTCCTGACTTTC

d_gene: TRBD1
abundance: NA
j_gene: TRBJ2-7
v_gene: TRBV20-1
CDR3aa: CSARDRGRYERYF
CDR3nt: TGCAGTGCCCGGGACAGGGGACGATACGAGCGGTACTTC

d_gene: NA
abundance: NA
j_gene: TRBJ1-5
v_gene: TRBV6-6
CDR3aa: CASRMDVNQPQHF
CDR3nt: TGTGCCAGCAGGATGGACGTCAATCAGCCCCAGCATTTT

d_gene: NA
abundance: few
j_gene: TRBJ1-1
v_gene: TRBV7-8
CDR3aa: CASSLGRPEAFF
CDR3nt: TGTGCCAGCAGCTTAGGGCGGCCTGAAGCTTTCTTT

d_gene: TRBD1
abundance: few
j_gene: TRBJ2-1
v_gene: TRBV15
CDR3aa: CATSSDRVGEQFF
CDR3nt: TGTGCCACCAGCAGTGACAGGGTCGGTGAGCAGTTCTTC

d_gene: NA
abundance: NA
j_gene: TRBJ2-3
v_gene: TRBV5-6
CDR3aa: CASSSQVARYTDTQYF
CDR3nt: TGTGCCAGCAGCTCCCAAGTGGCCAGGTACACAGATACGCAGTATTTT

d_gene: TRBD2
abundance: NA
j_gene: TRBJ2-7
v_gene: TRBV4-3
CDR3aa: CASSPGTSLDYEQYF
CDR3nt: TGCGCCAGCAGCCCAGGGACTAGCCTCGACTACGAGCAGTACTTC

d_gene: NA
abundance: NA
j_gene: TRBJ1-1
v_gene: TRBV5-6
CDR3aa: CASSPDPGNTEAFF
CDR3nt: TGTGCCAGCAGCCCAGATCCGGGGAACACTGAAGCTTTCTTT

d_gene: NA
abundance: NA
j_gene: TRBJ2-3
v_gene: TRBV5-1
CDR3aa: CASSLWEYVTDTQYF
CDR3nt: TGCGCCAGCAGCTTATGGGAGTACGTGACAGATACGCAGTATTTT

d_gene: NA
abundance: NA
j_gene: TRBJ2-5
v_gene: TRBV6-1
CDR3aa: CASSGLGVQETQYF
CDR3nt: TGTGCCAGCAGTGGGTTGGGCGTCCAAGAGACCCAGTACTTC

d_gene: TRBD2
abundance: NA
j_gene: TRBJ2-7
v_gene: TRBV5-6
CDR3aa: CASSLQRGAYEQYF
CDR3nt: TGTGCCAGCAGCTTGCAGCGGGGGGCCTACGAGCAGTACTTC

d_gene: TRBD1
abundance: NA
j_gene: TRBJ1-2
v_gene: TRBV12-3/TRBV12-4
CDR3aa: CASSSGGQGADGYTF
CDR3nt: TGTGCCAGCAGTTCAGGGGGACAGGGGGCTGACGGCTACACCTTC

d_gene: TRBD1
abundance: medium-sized
j_gene: TRBJ2-2
v_gene: TRBV6-5
CDR3aa: CASSGGQEAGELFF
CDR3nt: TGTGCCAGCAGTGGGGGACAGGAGGCCGGGGAGCTGTTTTTT

d_gene: TRBD2
abundance: few
j_gene: TRBJ2-3
v_gene: TRBV7-2
CDR3aa: CASSSWTSATDTQYF
CDR3nt: TGTGCCAGCAGCTCCTGGACTAGTGCCACAGATACGCAGTATTTT

d_gene: TRBD2
abundance: NA
j_gene: TRBJ2-2
v_gene: TRBV20-1
CDR3aa: CGARETSGVDTGELFF
CDR3nt: TGCGGTGCTAGAGAGACCAGCGGGGTGGACACCGGGGAGCTGTTTTTT

d_gene: TRBD2
abundance: NA
j_gene: TRBJ2-5
v_gene: TRBV5-1
CDR3aa: CASSLERRGACHF
CDR3nt: TGCGCCAGCAGCTTGGAGAGGCGGGGGGCCTGCCACTTC

d_gene: TRBD2
abundance: NA
j_gene: TRBJ2-7
v_gene: TRBV20-1
CDR3aa: CSAIQGGLAANYEQYF
CDR3nt: TGCAGTGCTATCCAGGGGGGACTAGCGGCCAACTACGAGCAGTACTTC

d_gene: NA
abundance: NA
j_gene: TRBJ2-7
v_gene: TRBV15
CDR3aa: CATSTQVLAVMYF
CDR3nt: TGTGCCACCAGCACCCAAGTATTGGCAGTGATGTACTTC

d_gene: NA
abundance: NA
j_gene: TRBJ2-2
v_gene: TRBV24-1
CDR3aa: CATLSVGLRDTGELFF
CDR3nt: TGTGCCACCCTCTCCGTGGGCCTTAGGGACACCGGGGAGCTGTTTTTT

d_gene: TRBD2
abundance: once
j_gene: TRBJ2-7
v_gene: TRBV7-6
CDR3aa: CASSFMPGLVPYEQYF
CDR3nt: TGTGCCAGCAGCTTCATGCCGGGACTAGTTCCATACGAGCAGTACTTC

d_gene: TRBD2
abundance: NA
j_gene: TRBJ2-3
v_gene: TRBV7-2
CDR3aa: CASSLALAADTQYF
CDR3nt: TGTGCCAGCAGCTTAGCCCTAGCGGCAGATACGCAGTATTTT

d_gene: NA
abundance: NA
j_gene: TRBJ2-7
v_gene: TRBV25-1
CDR3aa: CASGQSSYEQYF
CDR3nt: TGTGCCAGCGGCCAGAGCTCCTACGAGCAGTACTTC

d_gene: TRBD2
abundance: NA
j_gene: TRBJ2-7
v_gene: TRBV7-8
CDR3aa: CASSYAGTSGYEQYF
CDR3nt: TGTGCCAGCAGCTACGCCGGGACTAGCGGCTACGAGCAGTACTTC

d_gene: NA
abundance: NA
j_gene: TRBJ1-2
v_gene: TRBV7-4
CDR3aa: CASSWGIDGYTF
CDR3nt: TGTGCCAGCAGCTGGGGTATAGATGGCTACACCTTC

d_gene: NA
abundance: NA
j_gene: TRBJ1-3
v_gene: TRBV7-6
CDR3aa: CASSSDVRVSGNTIYF
CDR3nt: TGTGCCAGCAGCTCAGACGTAAGGGTCTCTGGAAACACCATATATTTT

d_gene: NA
abundance: NA
j_gene: TRBJ1-1
v_gene: TRBV7-8
CDR3aa: CASSPQGGIRNTEAFF
CDR3nt: TGTGCCAGCAGCCCACAGGGAGGAATACGGAACACTGAAGCTTTCTTT

d_gene: NA
abundance: NA
j_gene: TRBJ1-6
v_gene: TRBV25-1
CDR3aa: CASQDDYNSPLHF
CDR3nt: TGTGCCAGCCAAGATGATTATAATTCACCCCTCCACTTT

d_gene: NA
abundance: NA
j_gene: TRBJ1-3
v_gene: TRBV24-1
CDR3aa: CATSGVCDSISGNTIYF
CDR3nt: TGTGCCACCAGTGGGGTTTGCGACAGCATCTCTGGAAACACCATATATTTT

d_gene: NA
abundance: NA
j_gene: TRBJ2-2
v_gene: TRBV9
CDR3aa: CASSVAGSGWTGELFF
CDR3nt: TGTGCCAGCAGCGTAGCGGGCAGCGGATGGACCGGGGAGCTGTTTTTT

d_gene: NA
abundance: NA
j_gene: TRBJ2-1
v_gene: TRBV15
CDR3aa: CATSRGSTYNEQFF
CDR3nt: TGTGCCACCAGCAGAGGCAGCACCTACAATGAGCAGTTCTTC

d_gene: NA
abundance: NA
j_gene: TRBJ1-6
v_gene: TRBV7-2
CDR3aa: CASSLDRQGISPLHF
CDR3nt: TGTGCCAGCAGCTTAGATCGGCAGGGGATTTCACCCCTCCACTTT

d_gene: NA
abundance: few
j_gene: TRBJ2-5
v_gene: TRBV20-1
CDR3aa: CSAKQGGQETQYF
CDR3nt: TGCAGTGCTAAGCAGGGGGGACAAGAGACCCAGTACTTC

d_gene: NA
abundance: NA
j_gene: TRBJ2-7
v_gene: TRBV7-6
CDR3aa: CASTLWGSTNYEQYF
CDR3nt: TGTGCCAGCACCTTATGGGGCTCAACGAACTACGAGCAGTACTTC

d_gene: NA
abundance: once
j_gene: TRBJ1-1
v_gene: TRBV9
CDR3aa: CASSPRHVNTEAFF
CDR3nt: TGTGCCAGCAGCCCTCGACACGTGAACACTGAAGCTTTCTTT

d_gene: NA
abundance: few
j_gene: TRBJ1-2
v_gene: TRBV2
CDR3aa: CASSEARTVYGYTF
CDR3nt: TGTGCCAGCAGTGAAGCCCGGACAGTCTATGGCTACACCTTC

d_gene: NA
abundance: NA
j_gene: TRBJ2-3
v_gene: TRBV11-3
CDR3aa: CASSLGRSSDITDTQYF
CDR3nt: TGTGCCAGCAGCTTAGGTCGGAGTAGCGATATCACAGATACGCAGTATTTT

d_gene: NA
abundance: many
j_gene: TRBJ2-7
v_gene: TRBV14
CDR3aa: CASSQGHRPYEQYF
CDR3nt: TGTGCCAGCAGCCAGGGACACCGTCCCTACGAGCAGTACTTC

d_gene: NA
abundance: once
j_gene: TRBJ1-4
v_gene: TRBV7-2
CDR3aa: CASSPGQNEKLFF
CDR3nt: TGTGCCAGCAGCCCGGGGCAGAATGAAAAACTGTTTTTT

d_gene: TRBD1
abundance: NA
j_gene: TRBJ2-3
v_gene: TRBV24-1
CDR3aa: CANSDRQGASTDTQYF
CDR3nt: TGTGCCAACAGTGACCGACAGGGGGCTAGCACAGATACGCAGTATTTT

d_gene: TRBD2
abundance: once
j_gene: TRBJ2-7
v_gene: TRBV19
CDR3aa: CASRYPLAGGLYEQYF
CDR3nt: TGTGCCAGTAGATATCCACTAGCGGGAGGGCTCTACGAGCAGTACTTC

d_gene: NA
abundance: NA
j_gene: TRBJ1-5
v_gene: TRBV19
CDR3aa: CASSIVGQGSNQPQHF
CDR3nt: TGTGCCAGTAGTATAGTCGGGCAGGGCAGCAATCAGCCCCAGCATTTT

d_gene: TRBD1
abundance: once
j_gene: TRBJ1-1
v_gene: TRBV25-1
CDR3aa: CASSETGGATEAFF
CDR3nt: TGTGCCAGCAGCGAGACAGGGGGCGCTACTGAAGCTTTCTTT

d_gene: NA
abundance: many
j_gene: TRBJ1-1
v_gene: TRBV9
CDR3aa: CASSVGLGGGDTEAFF
CDR3nt: TGTGCCAGCAGCGTAGGTCTAGGGGGGGGAGACACTGAAGCTTTCTTT

d_gene: NA
abundance: NA
j_gene: TRBJ2-1
v_gene: TRBV7-2
CDR3aa: CASGDYNEQFF
CDR3nt: TGTGCCAGTGGGGACTACAATGAGCAGTTCTTC

d_gene: NA
abundance: NA
j_gene: TRBJ2-7
v_gene: TRBV2
CDR3aa: CASSLGGPGDEQYF
CDR3nt: TGTGCCAGCAGCTTGGGGGGTCCGGGCGACGAGCAGTACTTC

d_gene: NA
abundance: NA
j_gene: TRBJ2-2
v_gene: TRBV10-3
CDR3aa: CAIRGVNTGELFF
CDR3nt: TGTGCCATCAGGGGGGTGAACACCGGGGAGCTGTTTTTT

d_gene: NA
abundance: NA
j_gene: TRBJ1-5
v_gene: TRBV7-3
CDR3aa: CASSQEEVQPQHF
CDR3nt: TGCGCCAGCAGCCAAGAAGAGGTTCAGCCCCAGCATTTT

d_gene: NA
abundance: NA
j_gene: TRBJ2-1
v_gene: TRBV24-1
CDR3aa: CATSDLDSPQFF
CDR3nt: TGTGCCACCAGTGATTTGGACAGCCCTCAGTTCTTC

d_gene: NA
abundance: once
j_gene: TRBJ1-5
v_gene: TRBV4-1
CDR3aa: CASSPSGINQPQHF
CDR3nt: TGTGCCAGCAGCCCATCAGGTATCAATCAGCCCCAGCATTTT